The rows below give T cell receptor beta chains drawn from one sample of a study of shared clonotypes between healthy human individuals. Profiling relied on immunoSEQ multiplex PCR, and the TCRdb table lists in-frame clones only, not all of them. The sample consists of 2 million to 2.5 million clones, almost 96% of them appearing once. The specimen was naive CD4+ T cells sorted from blood. The receptor source for this set is a man between 18 and 35 years old in good health. Each CDR3 is given with its conserved first and last residue. A D gene is named only where the DNA matches it firmly. Clone size is not always given. Where it is, it says once, few, many or a class for expanded clones.

. TRBJ1-4 TRBV6-1 . CASRATGGWGEKLFF TGTGCCAGCAGGGCTACTGGGGGGTGGGGTGAAAAACTGTTTTTT
. TRBJ2-5 TRBV10-3 . CAISEKVPRETQYF TGTGCCATCAGTGAGAAGGTTCCACGGGAGACCCAGTACTTC
. TRBJ1-1 TRBV6-5 . CASSYGRKNTEAFF TGTGCCAGCAGTTACGGAAGGAAGAACACTGAAGCTTTCTTT
TRBD1 TRBJ2-6 TRBV5-1 . CASRPGQGASGANVLTF TGCGCCAGCAGACCCGGACAGGGGGCATCCGGGGCCAACGTCCTGACTTTC
. TRBJ2-1 TRBV30 once CALKGQTYNEQFF TGTGCCTTGAAGGGCCAAACATACAATGAGCAGTTCTTC
. TRBJ1-1 TRBV10-3 . CAIRAPSITEAFF TGTGCCATCCGAGCTCCCTCGATTACTGAAGCTTTCTTT
TRBD2 TRBJ2-7 TRBV5-1 . CASSLGLATYEQYF TGCGCCAGCAGCTTGGGACTAGCTACCTACGAGCAGTACTTC
. TRBJ1-5 TRBV28 once CASRTTGSNQPQHF TGTGCCAGCAGGACCACAGGGAGCAATCAGCCCCAGCATTTT
. TRBJ1-4 TRBV25-1 . CASSDRTGGEKLFF TGTGCCAGCAGTGATCGCACAGGCGGGGAAAAACTGTTTTTT
. TRBJ2-5 TRBV6-6 . CASSYGETQETQYF TGTGCCAGCAGTTACGGGGAAACCCAAGAGACCCAGTACTTC
. TRBJ2-6 TRBV11-2 . CASSLSLAKPSGANVLTF TGTGCCAGCAGCTTAAGTCTAGCTAAACCCTCTGGGGCCAACGTCCTGACTTTC
. TRBJ1-2 TRBV18 . CASSPMDSSNYGYTF TGTGCCAGCTCACCAATGGACAGCTCTAACTATGGCTACACCTTC
TRBD1 TRBJ2-1 TRBV2 . CASGQGRNEQFF TGTGCCAGCGGACAGGGAAGAAATGAGCAGTTCTTC
. TRBJ2-3 TRBV29-1 . CSVTATSTDTQYF TGCAGCGTCACAGCTACTAGCACAGATACGCAGTATTTT
. TRBJ2-5 TRBV18 . CASSPRKDSGLYQETQYF TGTGCCAGCTCACCACGTAAGGACAGCGGACTGTACCAAGAGACCCAGTACTTC
. TRBJ2-2 TRBV6-4 . CASSEMGTGTGELFF TGTGCCAGCAGTGAAATGGGAACAGGGACCGGGGAGCTGTTTTTT
TRBD1 TRBJ2-7 TRBV5-8 . CASSLRGTGGPEQYF TGTGCCAGCAGCTTGCGTGGGACAGGGGGCCCGGAGCAGTACTTC
. TRBJ1-6 TRBV4-3 . CASSRNLGGDSPLHF TGCGCCAGCAGCCGAAATTTGGGGGGTGATTCACCCCTCCACTTT
. TRBJ2-7 TRBV27 . CASTPLGHPTRVQYF TGTGCCAGCACCCCGTTAGGGCACCCTACGAGGGTCCAGTACTTC
. TRBJ1-2 TRBV6-5 . CASSLGPKHTF TGTGCCAGCAGCCTCGGACCGAAGCACACCTTC
. TRBJ1-1 TRBV6-5 . CASSSYAQDTEAFF TGTGCCAGCAGTTCATACGCTCAGGACACTGAAGCTTTCTTT
. TRBJ1-5 TRBV6-1 . CASRDPYSNQPQHF TGTGCCAGCAGGGACCCTTATAGCAATCAGCCCCAGCATTTT
. TRBJ1-3 TRBV5-5 few CASSLLIGSPIYF TGTGCCAGCAGCTTGTTGATCGGGAGCCCCATATATTTT
. TRBJ1-3 TRBV7-2 . CASSPREDGNTIYF TGTGCCAGCAGCCCCAGGGAGGATGGAAACACCATATATTTT
. TRBJ2-2 TRBV25-1 . CASSDRQGFTGELFF TGTGCCAGCAGTGATAGGCAGGGGTTCACCGGGGAGCTGTTTTTT
TRBD1 TRBJ2-7 TRBV6-5 . CASSSGTGSYEQYF TGTGCCAGCAGTTCGGGGACAGGGTCCTACGAGCAGTACTTC
. TRBJ1-2 TRBV19 . CASSRGNGYTF TGTGCCAGTAGTCGGGGGAATGGCTACACCTTC
. TRBJ1-5 TRBV7-8 . CASIPYVGANQPQHF TGTGCCAGCATCCCTTACGTCGGTGCTAATCAGCCCCAGCATTTT
. TRBJ2-7 TRBV4-1 . CASSRRAAQDEQYF TGCGCCAGCAGCCGAAGGGCCGCCCAAGACGAGCAGTACTTC
. TRBJ2-3 TRBV5-1 . CASGIGTTTDTQYF TGCGCCAGCGGCATCGGGACGACCACAGATACGCAGTATTTT
TRBD1 TRBJ2-4 TRBV2 . CASSGRTGGSGYF TGTGCCAGCAGTGGGCGGACAGGGGGCTCGGGGTACTTC
. TRBJ2-2 TRBV18 . CASSPRRGFKAGELFF TGTGCCAGCTCACCAAGACGGGGGTTTAAGGCCGGGGAGCTGTTTTTT